Following are 13 T cell receptor beta chains from one sample sequenced in a study of CD8 T cells in Susac syndrome (dated by TCRdb to about 2019). The library relied on the immunoSEQ multiplex PCR assay. RNA was extracted with the RNeasy kit and roughly 0.45 to 1 ug was reverse transcribed using random hexamers. In-frame beta chains were kept once TCRdb had trimmed the public reads at Q25 with fastp and called clones with MiXCR. A single entry per CDR3 protein holds the most common genes and DNA from its merged rows. This sample holds around 130,000 distinct CDR3 sequences; over 90% were observed only once. The top ten clonotypes cover about 0.3% of the sample. Sequenced: CD8+ T cells from PBMCs. The receptors come from a human donor with Susac syndrome.

The CDR3 sequence: CASSKALKAGSLQETQYF. The CDR3 region has the DNA TGTGCCAGCAGCAAAGCGCTAAAGGCAGGATCGCTTCAAGAGACCCAGTACTTC. This sequence joins TRBV21-1 and TRBJ2-5. TRBV21-1 is described as a pseudogene. The CDR3 totals 18 residues.

J is TRBJ1-5 and V is TRBV1; whether TRBD1, the table's D call, matches the DNA was not checked. TRBV1 constitutes a pseudogene. The CDR3 length is 14 residues. DNA for the CDR3: TGCACCACGATAAGGGACAAGGGGTTGTGGCCCCAGCATTTT. Protein sequence: CTTIRDKGLWPQHF.

The gene calls are TRBV20-1 and TRBJ1-3; maybe TRBD1 (6 bases). Trimming pared 8 bases from V and 2 bases from J, leaving 13 bases between. In germline, CDR1 is DFQATT, CDR2 SNEGSKA (reference sequence). This CDR3 has 13 residues. CDR3 protein: CSTFGGPGNTIYF. The CDR3 DNA follows: TGCAGTACGTTTGGGGGGCCTGGAAACACCATATATTTT.

This chain links TRBV9 with TRBJ2-5; maybe TRBD1 (5 bases). CDR3 length: 15 amino acids. CDR1 is SGDLS and CDR2 is YYNGEE in the germline V gene. Trimming shortened V by 0 bases and J by 5 bases, and 14 bases separated the two germline ends. The CDR3 here is CASSVEQGSVETQYF. CDR3 DNA: TGTGCCAGCAGCGTAGAGCAGGGATCGGTTGAGACCCAGTACTTC.

The genes are TRBV20-1 and TRBJ2-1; the D is unclear. The CDR3 loop spans 12 amino acids. V was trimmed by 0 bases and J by 6 bases, leaving 6 bases between them. The germline V gene encodes CDR1 DFQATT and CDR2 SNEGSKA (reference sequence). In DNA form, the CDR3 reads TGCAGTGCTAGAGATTTCTTCAATGAGCAGTTCTTC. Residues: CSARDFFNEQFF.

The rearrangement joins TRBV5-6 to TRBJ1-1; no definite D call. Germline V gene lookup returns CDR1 SGHDT and CDR2 YYEEEE. V gave up 0 bases and J gave up 11 bases, with 11 bases separating them. The CDR3 contains 12 residues. The DNA of the CDR3 is TGTGCCAGCAGCTTGGGGGCGGGGATGGCTTTCTTT. This gives the protein CASSLGAGMAFF.

V is TRBV6-6 and J is TRBJ1-5; 8 positions agree with TRBD1. Germline loops: CDR1 MNHNY, CDR2 SVGAGI (reference sequence). The V segment lost 9 bases and the J segment 0 bases; nucleotides outside the gene matches: 10. This CDR3 has 16 residues. The CDR3 coding sequence is TGTGCCAGTGCCGGGCAGGGGGCGTATAGCAATCAGCCCCAGCATTTT. This codes for CASAGQGAYSNQPQHF.

The rearrangement uses TRBV5-6 and TRBJ2-7; 7 nucleotides line up with TRBD1. V lost 0 bases to trimming and J lost 3 bases; unmatched junction nucleotides: 3. Germline loops: CDR1 SGHDT, CDR2 YYEEEE. The CDR3 is made up of 14 amino acids. In nucleotides, the CDR3 is TGTGCCAGCAGCTTGGGGGACAGTAGCTACGAGCAGTACTTC. Its translation: CASSLGDSSYEQYF.

The chain combines TRBV5-6 with TRBJ1-2; D might be TRBD1 (6 bases). The V end was cut by 5 bases, the J end by 4 bases, with 18 bases between. This CDR3 is built from 15 residues. Germline V gene data show CDR1 as SGHDT and CDR2 as YYEEEE. DNA of the CDR3: TGTGCCAGCAGTAAACAGGGCTCTCTAGTCTATGGCTACACCTTC. It encodes CASSKQGSLVYGYTF.

The gene calls are TRBV9 and TRBJ2-1; 8 positions agree with TRBD2. The V and J ends lost 5 bases and 4 bases, in that order; junction bases with no gene match: 5. The germline V gene encodes CDR1 SGDLS and CDR2 YYNGEE. This CDR3 is built from 14 residues. The CDR3: CASSDGGGYNEQFF. CDR3 DNA sequence: TGTGCCAGCAGTGACGGGGGGGGTTACAATGAGCAGTTCTTC.

This rearrangement joins TRBV13 to TRBJ2-1, with D unresolved. The germline V gene has CDR1 PRHDT and CDR2 FYEKMQ (reference sequence). The CDR3 totals 13 residues. With 4 bases removed from V and 6 bases from J, the gap between germline ends came to 10 bases. This CDR3 is CASSSSTTNEQFF. In DNA, the CDR3 is TGTGCCAGCAGCTCAAGTACCACCAATGAGCAGTTCTTC.

The rearrangement joins TRBV4-1 to TRBJ2-5; 10 positions match TRBD1. V trimming: 4 bases; J trimming: 5 bases; junction bases outside the gene matches: 7. The CDR3 runs 15 residues. Looked up from germline, CDR1 is MGHRA and CDR2 is YSYEKL. The CDR3: CASSPGTGVWETQYF. DNA of the CDR3: TGCGCCAGCAGCCCTGGGACAGGGGTTTGGGAGACCCAGTACTTC.

This chain uses TRBV20-1 with TRBJ2-1, with TRBD2 identical over 13 bases. After removal of 6 bases from V and 0 bases from J, the junction contained 14 bases not matched to a gene. The V gene's germline CDR1 is DFQATT and CDR2 SNEGSKA (reference sequence). The CDR3 totals 19 residues. CDR3 sequence (DNA): TGCAGTGCCAGAAGCCGGACTAGCGGGGGCCATAGCTCCTACAATGAGCAGTTCTTC. Translation gives CSARSRTSGGHSSYNEQFF.